This T cell receptor beta chain was sequenced for a study of shared clonotypes between healthy human individuals. The CDR3 is made up of 11 amino acids. The V gene lost 8 bases and the J gene lost 6 bases, with 9 bases spanning the gap. Germline-derived CDR1 and CDR2 are MNHEY and SMNVEV (reference sequence). Broader study findings: Estimated richness values were generally larger in naive subsets than in memory subsets.

Concerning this clone itself: Its antigen is not identified.

The naive CD8 fraction comprised CD45RO-negative cells positively selected for CCR7 and excluded terminally differentiated effector memory CD45RA+ cells. Deep-level settings were used for running the assay. The method was immunoSEQ multiplex PCR; TCRdb's version includes in-frame clones alone and lacks a portion of them. The table has roughly 600,000 clones, 95% to 98% seen once. The V and J genes are TRBV27 and TRBJ2-3, with D tentatively TRBD2 (5 bases). The receptor comes from a young man in good health. Sequenced material: naive CD8+ T cells sorted from blood. The DNA for the CDR3 is TGTGCCAGCGAAGGCGGGGATACGCAGTATTTT. This encodes CASEGGDTQYF.